In its sample, the clone carrying this T cell receptor beta chain was seen a few times. TCRdb used MiXCR to reprocess the RT-PCR reads, holding one entry per CDR3 protein. The sample shows 200,000 to 250,000 distinct CDR3 sequences, less than 15% of them seen only once. The sample is drawn from a study of patients and donors after allogeneic stem cell transplantation. This clonotype was sampled from a human donor who was either an allogeneic HSCT recipient or a stem cell or donor lymphocyte infusion donor (not recorded which). It is not recorded whose cells these are; they may come from a transplant donor. The sequencing sample was made of blood, either unsorted or a sorted T cell fraction (not recorded which).

The CDR3 sequence is CASSFQGDDQPQHF. CDR3 coding DNA: TGTGCCAGCAGTTTTCAGGGGGATGATCAGCCCCAGCATTTT. The chain recombines TRBV7-8 with TRBJ1-5, with 7 bases aligning to TRBD1. Germline trimming cut 6 bases from V and 5 bases from J; bases unmatched to any gene: 7. The CDR3 runs to 14 residues. Germline V gene lookup returns CDR1 SGHVS and CDR2 FQNEAQ.